These T cell receptor beta chains were read from a single sample in a study of T cell changes during pregnancy in multiple sclerosis. Produced via immunoSEQ multiplex PCR; TCRdb's table is partial and in-frame only. The table shows approximately 89,000 clones, with around 94% occurring only once. Sequences were derived from peripheral blood, sampled in the third trimester of pregnancy. The receptors shown here come from a female donor with multiple sclerosis, enrolled in a pregnancy study. Both conserved end residues are part of each CDR3. D genes are given only for firm matches. Where a row states a size, it is once, few, many or the class of an expanded clone; other rows omit it.

size,J,V,D,CDR3,DNA
-,TRBJ2-1,TRBV9,TRBD2,CASSVEASGSYNEQFF,TGTGCCAGCAGCGTAGAGGCTAGCGGTTCCTACAATGAGCAGTTCTTC
-,TRBJ1-2,TRBV12-5,-,CASGADSRGNYTF,TGTGCTAGTGGAGCCGATTCACGCGGCAATTACACCTTC
once,TRBJ2-7,TRBV28,-,CASSPQVSGQTYEQYF,TGTGCCAGCAGCCCCCAGGTCAGCGGACAGACCTACGAGCAGTACTTC
-,TRBJ2-3,TRBV4-1,-,CASSRGKGDTQYF,TGCGCCAGCAGCCGGGGAAAGGGGGATACGCAGTATTTT
-,TRBJ2-3,TRBV30,TRBD2,CAWSRRERGTQYF,TGTGCCTGGAGTAGGCGGGAGAGAGGCACGCAGTATTTT
-,TRBJ2-1,TRBV30,-,CAWSVLPEEVDNEQFF,TGTGCCTGGAGTGTACTCCCCGAAGAAGTTGACAATGAGCAGTTCTTC
-,TRBJ2-7,TRBV5-1,TRBD2,CASSPLTSGSPREQYF,TGCGCCAGCAGCCCCTTGACTAGCGGGAGCCCCCGCGAGCAGTACTTC
-,TRBJ2-7,TRBV27,-,CASTLRGGDEQYF,TGTGCCAGCACCCTGAGAGGGGGAGACGAGCAGTACTTC
once,TRBJ2-1,TRBV5-1,-,CASSQGSSSYNEQFF,TGCGCCAGCAGCCAGGGATCAAGCTCCTACAATGAGCAGTTCTTC
-,TRBJ2-2,TRBV9,TRBD2,CASSVGGSGSRHTGELFF,TGTGCCAGCAGCGTAGGGGGTAGCGGGAGCAGACACACCGGGGAGCTGTTTTTT
-,TRBJ2-7,TRBV5-3,TRBD2,CARPLAGGPRLHYEQYF,TGTGCCAGGCCCCTAGCGGGAGGGCCTCGGCTCCATTACGAGCAGTACTTC
-,TRBJ2-7,TRBV5-5,TRBD1,CASSSRQGTSHEQYF,TGTGCCAGCAGCTCGAGACAGGGAACAAGCCACGAGCAGTACTTC
-,TRBJ1-1,TRBV19,-,CASSMGVGGMNTEAFF,TGTGCCAGTAGTATGGGGGTCGGGGGAATGAACACTGAAGCTTTCTTT
-,TRBJ2-2,TRBV6-6,-,CASSQEANTGELFF,TGTGCCAGCAGCCAGGAGGCGAACACCGGGGAGCTGTTTTTT
-,TRBJ1-1,TRBV28,TRBD1,CASNLHRGGKEAFF,TGTGCCAGCAACCTACACCGAGGGGGCAAGGAAGCTTTCTTT
-,TRBJ1-1,TRBV19,-,CASIHRSEAFF,TGTGCCAGTATCCATAGGAGTGAAGCTTTCTTT
-,TRBJ2-7,TRBV6-1,TRBD2,CASSVRTSGSHEQYF,TGTGCCAGCAGTGTAAGGACTAGCGGGAGTCACGAGCAGTACTTC
-,TRBJ1-1,TRBV6-1,-,CASSVKTNTEAFF,TGTGCCAGCAGTGTAAAAACTAACACTGAAGCTTTCTTT
-,TRBJ1-2,TRBV7-9,TRBD1,CASSTGQGDGSYGYTF,TGTGCCAGCAGCACGGGACAGGGGGACGGGAGCTATGGCTACACCTTC
-,TRBJ2-7,TRBV5-5,-,CASSLRIIQGSYEQYF,TGTGCCAGCAGCTTAAGAATCATACAGGGTTCCTACGAGCAGTACTTC
-,TRBJ1-1,TRBV5-8,-,CASSSYSLRNTEAFF,TGTGCCAGCAGCTCATACAGTCTCCGGAACACTGAAGCTTTCTTT
-,TRBJ2-1,TRBV19,-,CASSMSPNNEQFF,TGTGCCAGTAGTATGTCCCCTAACAATGAGCAGTTCTTC
-,TRBJ2-7,TRBV5-1,-,CASSLLADYEQYF,TGCGCCAGCAGCTTGTTGGCCGACTACGAGCAGTACTTC
-,TRBJ1-4,TRBV4-3,TRBD1,CASSQGTGNNEKLFF,TGCGCCAGCAGCCAGGGGACAGGGAATAATGAAAAACTGTTTTTT
-,TRBJ2-3,TRBV5-4,-,CASSLGRGQMGDTQYF,TGTGCCAGCAGCTTGGGGCGGGGGCAGATGGGAGATACGCAGTATTTT
-,TRBJ2-1,TRBV6-4,TRBD1,CASTDRSSYNEQFF,TGTGCCAGCACGGACAGGAGCTCCTACAATGAGCAGTTCTTC
once,TRBJ2-5,TRBV5-1,-,CASSRGQETQYF,TGCGCCAGCAGTCGGGGCCAAGAGACCCAGTACTTC
-,TRBJ2-5,TRBV7-2,TRBD1,CASSSYRDRVKETQYF,TGTGCCAGCAGCTCTTACCGGGACAGGGTAAAAGAGACCCAGTACTTC
-,TRBJ2-3,TRBV6-6,-,CASGGSGDPTDTQYF,TGTGCCAGCGGTGGTAGCGGAGACCCCACAGATACGCAGTATTTT
-,TRBJ1-5,TRBV29-1,-,CSVARESNQPQHF,TGCAGCGTTGCCAGGGAAAGCAATCAGCCCCAGCATTTT
once,TRBJ1-1,TRBV19,TRBD1,CASSTGTGGFTEAFF,TGTGCCAGTAGTACCGGCACAGGGGGCTTCACTGAAGCTTTCTTT
-,TRBJ2-2,TRBV27,TRBD1,CASSSRDRDPGGELFF,TGTGCCAGCAGTTCACGGGACAGGGACCCCGGCGGGGAGCTGTTTTTT
-,TRBJ1-1,TRBV4-2,-,CASSQEVSGDNTEAFF,TGTGCCAGCAGCCAAGAGGTGTCGGGGGATAACACTGAAGCTTTCTTT
-,TRBJ1-3,TRBV30,-,CAWSVGIGNTIYF,TGTGCCTGGAGTGTGGGCATTGGAAACACCATATATTTT
-,TRBJ1-3,TRBV5-1,-,CASSPSGLGGNTIYF,TGCGCCAGCAGCCCCTCAGGGTTAGGTGGAAACACCATATATTTT
once,TRBJ1-1,TRBV9,TRBD1,CASSVGPAGTGGGWGEAFF,TGTGCCAGCAGCGTAGGTCCCGCCGGGACAGGGGGCGGATGGGGTGAAGCTTTCTTT
-,TRBJ2-7,TRBV4-1,-,CASSLGGVGGVHYEQYF,TGCGCCAGCAGCCTCGGAGGCGTTGGTGGGGTACATTACGAGCAGTACTTC
-,TRBJ2-5,TRBV6-4,TRBD2,CASSDRAGAETQYF,TGTGCCAGCAGTGACAGGGCGGGAGCTGAGACCCAGTACTTC
-,TRBJ2-4,TRBV14,TRBD1,CASSPHRDRVVQYF,TGTGCCAGCAGCCCACACCGGGACAGGGTGGTTCAGTACTTC
-,TRBJ2-1,TRBV30,TRBD2,CASQLAGASYNEQFF,TGTGCCTCCCAACTAGCGGGAGCCTCCTACAATGAGCAGTTCTTC
once,TRBJ2-1,TRBV7-2,-,CASSLRLAPYNEQFF,TGTGCCAGCAGCTTACGGCTAGCCCCATACAATGAGCAGTTCTTC
-,TRBJ2-7,TRBV7-9,TRBD1,CASSFDRGEQYF,TGTGCCAGCAGCTTCGACAGGGGCGAGCAGTACTTC
once,TRBJ2-7,TRBV18,-,CASSPGARYEQYF,TGTGCCAGCTCACCGGGAGCTCGCTACGAGCAGTACTTC
-,TRBJ2-7,TRBV4-1,-,CASSQDEGEQYF,TGCGCCAGCAGCCAAGATGAGGGCGAGCAGTACTTC
-,TRBJ2-2,TRBV7-8,TRBD1,CASSTWDRTTGELFF,TGTGCCAGCAGCACCTGGGACAGAACGACCGGGGAGCTGTTTTTT
-,TRBJ2-1,TRBV6-4,TRBD2,CASSDRLAGEQFF,TGTGCCAGCAGTGACCGACTAGCGGGCGAGCAGTTCTTC
-,TRBJ1-1,TRBV6-1,-,CASSPDRRNTEAFF,TGTGCCAGCAGCCCCGACAGGCGGAACACTGAAGCTTTCTTT
-,TRBJ2-7,TRBV2,TRBD1,CASSDLDRESSYEQYF,TGTGCCAGCAGTGATTTGGACAGGGAGAGCTCCTACGAGCAGTACTTC
-,TRBJ1-2,TRBV25-1,TRBD1,CASSESLFEQGVEGYTF,TGTGCCAGCAGTGAAAGTTTGTTTGAACAGGGGGTGGAAGGCTACACCTTC
-,TRBJ1-5,TRBV28,TRBD1,CASRVAGTGYQPQHF,TGTGCCAGCAGGGTCGCCGGGACAGGGTATCAGCCCCAGCATTTT
few,TRBJ2-1,TRBV5-1,-,CASSWSSRDEQFF,TGCGCCAGCAGCTGGAGTTCTAGAGACGAGCAGTTCTTC
-,TRBJ1-2,TRBV10-1,TRBD1,CASSSGGTGDYGYTF,TGCGCCAGCAGCTCCGGGGGGACAGGGGACTATGGCTACACCTTC
-,TRBJ2-3,TRBV6-1,-,CASRRDFPSTDTQYF,TGTGCCAGCAGGCGAGACTTCCCAAGCACAGATACGCAGTATTTT